This T cell receptor (beta chain) was recovered during a study of T cell responses to AZD1222 COVID-19 vaccine. Study findings and constraints: Within unmutated variant regions lay the reported targets of nearly half of spike-specific TCRs. Mapped onto spike, vaccine-associated CD4 TCRs spanned it and were dominant at 160-218 and 743-854.

Produced via immunoSEQ multiplex PCR; TCRdb's table is partial and in-frame only. The profile covers over 100,000 clones, with just over 90% appearing a single time and around 1% taken by the ten largest. Turning to this clone: Its antigen is unknown.

This specimen was peripheral blood, taken 28 days after the second AZD1222 dose. This receptor was taken from an adult who received the AZD1222 COVID-19 vaccine.

CDR3 coding DNA: TGCGCCAGCAGCTTGGCCCTAGAGACAGATACGCAGTATTTT. This translates into CASSLALETDTQYF. The chain links TRBV5-1 to TRBJ2-3; D gene ambiguous. Trimming pared 0 bases from V and 3 bases from J, leaving 8 bases between. The CDR3 has 14 residues. Germline CDR1 SGHRS, CDR2 YFSETQ.